One and the same sample provided the 8 T cell receptor beta chains below, sequenced in a study of cytomegalovirus exposure and HLA in healthy donors. Assay: immunoSEQ multiplex PCR; the TCRdb copy retains only in-frame clones and omits some. The sample yields about 110,000 clones, under 97% seen once. The sequenced sample consisted of PBMCs. Source of these receptors: a woman aged 18-30 years in good health and CMV-seronegative.

The rearrangement joins TRBV30 to TRBJ1-1; D remains ambiguous. Germline V gene data show CDR1 as GTSNPN and CDR2 as SVGIG (reference sequence). V lost 0 bases and J lost 4, with 21 bases in between. This CDR3 has 17 residues. The CDR3 bases are TGTGCCTGGAGTGTACGGCGGGCCCGAATAGGCGTCACTGAAGCTTTCTTT. This codes for CAWSVRRARIGVTEAFF.

This rearrangement joins TRBV9 to TRBJ2-3; D unclear. The V end lost 5 bases, the J end lost 2 bases, and 15 bases lay between the germline ends. The CDR3 has 15 residues. Germline CDR1 and CDR2: SGDLS and YYNGEE. In DNA form, the CDR3 reads TGTGCCAGCAGAAAAAGCTACTACTCCACAGATACGCAGTATTTT. Translated: CASRKSYYSTDTQYF.

The table lists this clone with a count of one. The V and J genes are TRBV5-6 and TRBJ2-1; D gene ambiguous. The length of the CDR3 is 17 residues. Germline V gene lookup returns CDR1 SGHDT and CDR2 YYEEEE. The germline V and J ends were trimmed by 0 bases and 0 bases, with 13 bases remaining between them. CDR3 DNA: TGTGCCAGCAGCTTGGCCCTGTTATCCAGCTCCTACAATGAGCAGTTCTTC. The encoded protein is CASSLALLSSSYNEQFF.

This chain uses TRBV28 with TRBJ2-7; a weak D match, TRBD1 (5 bases). V shed 6 bases and J shed 6 bases, with 12 bases lying between them. Per germline, CDR1 MDHEN and CDR2 SYDVKM. This CDR3 is 12 amino acids long. The CDR3 loop reads CASRAQGSEQYF. The CDR3 region has the DNA TGTGCCAGCAGGGCCCAGGGCTCCGAGCAGTACTTC.

The chain carries TRBV6-1 and TRBJ2-1; TRBD2 matches at 8 bases. With V trimmed by 4 bases and J by 3 bases, 8 bases remained unmatched. Germline lookup yields CDR1 MNHNS and CDR2 SASEGT. This CDR3 region has 16 residues. The CDR3 coding sequence is TGTGCCAGCAGTGCGGAGGGCGGGGGGAACTACAATGAGCAGTTCTTC. This sequence encodes CASSAEGGGNYNEQFF.

V is TRBV5-1 and J is TRBJ2-1; 8 bases line up with TRBD2. V gave up 4 bases and J gave up 4 bases; unmatched junction bases: 4. This CDR3 contains 14 residues. CDR1 and CDR2 from the germline V gene are SGHRS and YFSETQ. This CDR3 reads CASSTGGEYNEQFF. The CDR3 nucleotides are TGCGCCAGCAGCACGGGAGGGGAATACAATGAGCAGTTCTTC.

The chain couples TRBV14 to TRBJ2-1; D may be TRBD2 (7 bases). Trimming stripped 0 bases from V and 4 bases from J, with 13 bases between. The length of the CDR3 is 16 residues. Per germline, CDR1 SGHDN and CDR2 FVKESK. CDR3 bases: TGTGCCAGCAGCCAAGATAGGGGGGGAGAATACAATGAGCAGTTCTTC. This translates into CASSQDRGGEYNEQFF.

The chain uses TRBV19 and TRBJ1-2; D remains unclear. There are 12 residues in the CDR3. V was shortened by 5 bases and J by 0 bases, with 4 bases between the two germline ends. Looked up from germline, CDR1 is LNHDA and CDR2 is SQIVND (reference sequence). The CDR3 coding sequence is TGTGCCAGTAGTCAGGCTAACTATGGCTACACCTTC. As protein: CASSQANYGYTF.